This passage covers 15 T cell receptor beta chains from one sample sequenced in a study of cytotoxic CD8 clonotypes in ibrutinib-treated CLL. Generated by immunoSEQ multiplex PCR, the TCRdb table keeps only in-frame clones and is missing some. This sample has about 120,000 clones, with approximately 56% found just once. This sample comprised PBMCs, obtained after 24 months of ibrutinib treatment. These receptors were obtained from a human donor with chronic lymphocytic leukemia.

This clone was counted only a few times. The gene calls are TRBV7-9 and TRBJ2-7, with no clear D. This CDR3 is built from 13 residues. Trimming left V 5 bases short and J 2 bases short, with 10 bases between. CDR1 and CDR2 from the germline V gene are SEHNR and FQNEAQ (reference sequence). CDR3 protein: CASSPGFTYEQYF. CDR3 in DNA: TGTGCCAGCAGCCCCGGATTCACCTACGAGCAGTACTTC.

This sequence joins TRBV2 and TRBJ2-7, with D possibly being TRBD1 (6 bases). V gave up 6 bases and J gave up 3 bases, with 15 bases separating them. The CDR3 length is 14 residues. The germline V gene has CDR1 SNHLY and CDR2 FYNNEI. The CDR3 DNA is TGTGCCAGCAGACCCGGGACATCCCTCTACGAGCAGTACTTC. As protein: CASRPGTSLYEQYF.

The chain combines TRBV5-8 with TRBJ1-1, with D perhaps matching TRBD1 (6 bases). Trimming left V 0 bases short and J 4 bases short, with 16 bases between. The V gene's germline CDR1 is SGHTS and CDR2 YDEGEE. The CDR3 is 16 residues long. CDR3 nucleotide sequence: TGTGCCAGCAGCTTGGACAGGGTACCCGGGGGCACTGAAGCTTTCTTT. It specifies CASSLDRVPGGTEAFF.

This chain joins TRBV29-1 and TRBJ1-2; no reliable D call. CDR3 length: 15 residues. V was cut by 1 base and J by 7 bases, with 19 bases left in between. Germline V gene data show CDR1 as SQVTM and CDR2 as ANQGSEA. The CDR3 here is CSVEGAKVRRGGYTF. The CDR3 DNA reads TGCAGCGTTGAAGGGGCCAAGGTTCGTCGTGGTGGCTACACCTTC.

The chain carries TRBV30 and TRBJ1-5, with a weak D call TRBD1 (5 bases). The CDR3 covers 13 residues. Germline assignment: CDR1 GTSNPN and CDR2 SVGIG (reference sequence). Trimming took off 3 bases at V and 7 bases at J, with 13 bases between the two ends. The CDR3 nucleotides read TGTGCCTGGAGCCGGCAGGGTAGGCAGCCCCAGCATTTT. Protein product: CAWSRQGRQPQHF.

V gene TRBV29-1 combines with J gene TRBJ2-7, with 13 bases that match TRBD2. Germline V gene sequence: CDR1 SQVTM, CDR2 ANQGSEA. Germline trimming cut 3 bases from V and 1 base from J; bases unmatched to any gene: 0. The CDR3 spans 14 residues. The CDR3 DNA reads as TGCAGCGTTGAGGGACTAGCGGGATCCTACGAGCAGTACTTC. This gives the protein CSVEGLAGSYEQYF.

The chain joins TRBV30 to TRBJ1-5; TRBD1 agrees at 9 bases. After removal of 5 bases from V and 6 bases from J, the junction contained 8 bases not matched to a gene. The CDR3 is 14 amino acids. Germline-derived CDR1 and CDR2 are GTSNPN and SVGIG (reference sequence). This CDR3 is CAWSGTGRGQPQHF. In nucleotides, the CDR3 is TGTGCCTGGTCCGGGACAGGGCGAGGTCAGCCCCAGCATTTT. Looking up the rest from reference TRBV30 and TRBJ1-5 gives the full variable domain: SQTIHQWPATLVQPVGSPLSLECTVEGTSNPNLYWYRQAAGRGLQLLFYSVGIGQISSEVPQNLSASRPQDRQFILSSKKLLLSDSGFYLCAWSGTGRGQPQHFGDGTRLSIL.

The table lists this clone with a few counts. J is TRBJ2-1 and V is TRBV5-1, with D possibly being TRBD1 (5 bases). This CDR3 region has 15 residues. The V and J ends lost 0 bases and 4 bases respectively, with 11 bases between them. Looked up from germline, CDR1 is SGHRS and CDR2 is YFSETQ. The chain's CDR3 is CASSLVRVPYNEQFF. DNA of the CDR3: TGCGCCAGCAGCTTGGTCAGGGTTCCTTACAATGAGCAGTTCTTC.

The rearrangement links TRBV5-1 to TRBJ1-6; 7 positions agree with TRBD1. Germline V gives CDR1 SGHRS, CDR2 YFSETQ. V trimming: 4 bases; J trimming: 9 bases; junction bases outside the gene matches: 7. The CDR3 sequence is 14 residues long. CDR3 sequence reads: CASSPTGSFSPLHF. The CDR3 coding sequence is TGCGCCAGCAGCCCGACAGGGAGTTTTTCACCCCTCCACTTT.

This clone was observed a few times. The V and J genes are TRBV10-2 and TRBJ2-7; the D is unclear. The CDR3 consists of 12 residues. The V end lost 2 bases, the J end lost 9 bases, and 11 bases lay between the germline ends. Germline values: CDR1 WSHSY, CDR2 SAAADI. CDR3 sequence (DNA): TGCGCCAGCAGTGAGGTCCAAGGCCCGCAGTACTTC. It encodes CASSEVQGPQYF.

The table lists this clone with a few counts. CDR3 amino acids: CASSPGELDTEAFF. The CDR3 DNA sequence: TGTGCCAGCAGTCCGGGCGAGTTGGACACTGAAGCTTTCTTT. V usage is TRBV13 and J usage is TRBJ1-1; D gene ambiguous. The germline V and J ends were trimmed by 6 bases and 3 bases, with 14 bases remaining between them. This CDR3 has 14 residues. Per the germline V gene, CDR1 is PRHDT and CDR2 is FYEKMQ (reference sequence).

This clone was observed a few times. The CDR3 here is CASQPQHF. The CDR3 nucleotides are TGCGCCAGCCAGCCCCAGCATTTT. The chain couples TRBV5-1 to TRBJ1-5, with D hard to call. In germline, CDR1 is SGHRS, CDR2 YFSETQ. Trimming took off 7 bases at V and 7 bases at J, with 0 bases between the two ends. CDR3 length equals 8 residues.

The sample holds a few counts of this clone. The chain uses TRBV7-6 and TRBJ2-7; D is unresolved. CDR3 length equals 12 residues. Germline CDR1 reads SGHVS; CDR2 reads FNYEAQ. V was clipped by 8 bases and J by 0 bases, with 8 bases between them. As DNA, the CDR3 is TGTGCCAGCGGGTACAGCTCCTACGAGCAGTACTTC. As protein: CASGYSSYEQYF.

The DNA of the CDR3 is TGTGCCAGCAGTGATCACGGGACAGCGGGGGCCAACGTCCTGACTTTC. Protein sequence: CASSDHGTAGANVLTF. This chain joins TRBV25-1 and TRBJ2-6; 7 nucleotides agree with TRBD1. Germline V gene data show CDR1 as MGHDK and CDR2 as SYGVNS. There are 16 residues in the CDR3. V shed 3 bases and J 4 bases; nucleotides not matched to a gene: 6.

The chain couples TRBV7-3 to TRBJ2-3; D gene unclear. V lost 3 bases and J lost 2, with 9 bases in between. This CDR3 region has 14 residues. From germline, CDR1 is SGHTA and CDR2 FQGTGA. This CDR3 reads CASSFGVLTDTQYF. The CDR3 DNA sequence: TGTGCCAGCAGCTTTGGGGTACTCACAGATACGCAGTATTTT.